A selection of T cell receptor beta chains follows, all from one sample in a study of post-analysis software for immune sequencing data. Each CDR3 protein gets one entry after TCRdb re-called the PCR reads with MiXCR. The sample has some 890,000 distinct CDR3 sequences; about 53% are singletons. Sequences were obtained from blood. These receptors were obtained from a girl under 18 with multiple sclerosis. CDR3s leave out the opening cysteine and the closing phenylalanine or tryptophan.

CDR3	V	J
ATSGPGLAFTDTQY	TRBV15	TRBJ2-3
ASSRAGSGSSYNEQF	TRBV6-4	TRBJ2-1
ATSSGTELYEQY	TRBV15	TRBJ2-7
ASSLDGTGGYEQY	TRBV7-2	TRBJ2-7
AISEYDSYEQY	TRBV10-3	TRBJ2-7
ASSSAASGRTYEQY	TRBV7-9	TRBJ2-7
ASSFSASGTGTQY	TRBV12-3/TRBV12-4	TRBJ2-3
AGSGPRETDTQY	TRBV2	TRBJ2-3
ASSPSKLPYEQY	TRBV18	TRBJ2-7
ASSLRRAPYNEQF	TRBV12-3/TRBV12-4	TRBJ2-1
ASSLAPVGANVLT	TRBV5-1	TRBJ2-6
ASSIKTGVNEQF	TRBV18	TRBJ2-1
ASRPTGSNQPQH	TRBV6-6	TRBJ1-5
ASSEGWDSERY	TRBV2	TRBJ2-4
ASSRLAGGNPTYEQY	TRBV4-1	NA
ASSERGRSTTRQY	TRBV2	TRBJ2-7
ASSLGFRQETQY	TRBV5-1	NA
ASKTSGTSGGYGYT	TRBV2	TRBJ1-2
ATRQLAGEGAEQY	TRBV5-1	TRBJ2-7
ASSLGLATRYEQY	TRBV27	TRBJ2-7
SVLIPGPRVQY	TRBV29-1	TRBJ2-7
ASSLRLADEQF	TRBV25-1	TRBJ2-1
ASSLVPLFSSGANVLT	TRBV7-9	TRBJ2-6
ASSSLDSSGNTIY	TRBV6-5	TRBJ1-3
ASSLAGFQETQY	TRBV13	TRBJ2-5
ASSPSGQGESEKLF	TRBV7-9	TRBJ1-4
ASSLTARQGYT	TRBV7-3	TRBJ1-2
ASSSPGLAGVVYNEQF	TRBV6-5	TRBJ2-1
ASSPPGRADEKST	TRBV3-1	TRBJ1-2
ASSFTYGYT	TRBV12-3/TRBV12-4	TRBJ1-2
SDRAGYEQF	TRBV29-1	TRBJ2-1
SARDPAGRYNEQF	TRBV20-1	TRBJ2-1
ASSLMQGRGTEAF	TRBV5-1	TRBJ1-1
ASSLVQNTEAF	TRBV7-8	TRBJ1-1
ASKLKSAYEQY	TRBV21-1	TRBJ2-7
ASSVPPWNEQF	TRBV5-4	TRBJ2-1
ASSTYISSYNEQF	TRBV6-5	TRBJ2-1
ASSTPGQGGEQY	TRBV6-1	TRBJ2-5
STRSYGELF	TRBV20-1	TRBJ2-2
ASRLNVAASQY	TRBV12-3/TRBV12-4	TRBJ2-7
ASSRQLAGVKETQY	TRBV7-8	TRBJ2-5
ASSQEWSVVEAF	TRBV4-1	TRBJ1-1
ATTGSYGYT	TRBV12-3/TRBV12-4	TRBJ1-2
ASSLSTGANVLT	TRBV7-9	TRBJ2-6